Presented here are 11 T cell receptor beta chains from one specimen sequenced in a study of human T cells and chemical hapten exposure (dated by TCRdb to the early 2020s). The sample's time point, from its label and the paper: patch test 1, 2 weeks after DPC sensitization. In the paper's terms, the treatment or condition label means: therapeutic diphenylcyclopropenone sensitization with weekly scalp DPC. The library was produced with RACE. TCRdb records NextSeq 500 as the sequencer. The public reads were quality trimmed at Q25 with fastp and then assembled into clones with MiXCR by TCRdb, keeping productive beta chains. Rows with one shared CDR3 protein collapse into an entry with the most common genes and DNA. The sample table lists approximately 82,000 distinct CDR3 sequences, over 9.5% of them with a count of one. Roughly 4% of the sample belongs to the ten largest clones. Specimen: whole blood, collected in connection with sensitization to the hapten diphenylcyclopropenone (DPC). These receptors all stem from a woman aged 55-75 years with alopecia areata. Some clones in this sample may be carry-over from other donors' samples.

This clonotype was counted at least ten times. The chain is built from TRBV21-1 and TRBJ2-5. TRBV21-1 is marked as a pseudogene. The CDR3 sequence is 10 residues long. The CDR3 DNA reads TGTGCCAGCAGCAAAGAGACCCAGTACTTC. It is translated as CASSKETQYF.

This clonotype was counted a few times. This chain links TRBV20-1 with TRBJ2-3; 8 bases fit TRBD2. This CDR3 region has 16 residues. Germline V gene data show CDR1 as DFQATT and CDR2 as SNEGSKA (reference sequence). With 6 bases clipped from V and 1 base from J, the junction kept 12 bases outside the gene matches. CDR3 residues: CSAPKGRGAGTDTQYF. DNA for the CDR3: TGCAGTGCCCCCAAAGGGCGGGGGGCCGGCACAGATACGCAGTATTTT.

J is TRBJ2-3 and V is TRBV6-1; 11 nucleotides align to TRBD2. Germline CDR1 MNHNS, CDR2 SASEGT. V was pared by 8 bases and J by 3 bases, with 7 bases of the junction left unmatched. This CDR3 spans 15 amino acids. This CDR3 reads CASGLAGGPTDTQYF. The CDR3 DNA sequence: TGTGCCAGCGGTTTAGCGGGGGGGCCAACAGATACGCAGTATTTT.

This clonotype occurred many times. The rearrangement uses TRBV10-1 and TRBJ2-1; 7 nucleotides agree with TRBD2. The CDR3 extends over 14 amino acids. With V trimmed by 3 bases and J by 8 bases, 7 bases remained unmatched. Germline CDR1 WNHNN, CDR2 SYGVQD (reference sequence). CDR3 in amino acids: CASSDLRGSHEQFF. In nucleotides, the CDR3 is TGCGCCAGCAGTGATTTGCGGGGGAGCCATGAGCAGTTCTTC.

This clonotype was observed a handful of times. The chain uses TRBV7-3 and TRBJ2-7; 10 positions match TRBD2. The trim removed 3 bases at V and 4 bases at J, leaving 6 bases unmatched. The CDR3 is 15 amino acids. In germline, CDR1 is SGHTA, CDR2 FQGTGA. CDR3 region: CASSFQSGGEYEQYF. CDR3 in DNA: TGTGCCAGCAGCTTCCAGAGCGGGGGGGAATACGAGCAGTACTTC.

This clonotype was found many times. The chain couples TRBV7-9 to TRBJ2-7, with D possibly TRBD2 on 5 matching bases. Germline V gene data show CDR1 as SEHNR and CDR2 as FQNEAQ (reference sequence). This CDR3 is 13 amino acids long. The V end lost 5 bases, the J end lost 2 bases, and 10 bases lay between the germline ends. This CDR3 is CASSRRETYEQYF. In nucleotides, the CDR3 is TGTGCCAGCAGCCGACGGGAAACCTACGAGCAGTACTTC.

The CDR3 sequence is CASSLKDDYQPQHF. In DNA form, the CDR3 reads TGTGCCAGCAGCTTGAAGGATGATTATCAGCCCCAGCATTTT. The V call is TRBV7-2, the J call TRBJ1-5; D is undetermined. Germline V CDR1 and CDR2: SGHTA, FQGNSA. The CDR3 sequence is 14 residues long. V dropped 3 bases and J dropped 5 bases, with 11 bases sitting between them.

The chain uses TRBV12-3 or TRBV12-4 and TRBJ1-1, with D unresolved. With 3 bases removed from V and 10 bases from J, the gap between germline ends came to 15 bases. This CDR3 spans 13 amino acids. This CDR3 is CASSFSGGSVAFF. CDR3 in DNA: TGTGCCAGCAGTTTTTCGGGTGGAAGCGTAGCTTTCTTT.

The genes are TRBV12-3 or TRBV12-4 and TRBJ1-1, with 8 bases that match TRBD1. The junction had 10 bases not matched to a gene; V was cut back by 5 bases and J by 5 bases. This CDR3 comprises 15 residues. The CDR3 DNA sequence: TGTGCCAGCAGTACCCCGGACAGGGCGGGTACTGAAGCTTTCTTT. Translated, it gives CASSTPDRAGTEAFF.

This clonotype was observed a few times. In nucleotides, the CDR3 is TGCGCCAGCAGCAGGGACACTGAAGCTTTCTTT. It is translated as CASSRDTEAFF. The chain recombines TRBV4-1 with TRBJ1-1; no definite D call. CDR3 length: 11 residues. Looked up from germline, CDR1 is MGHRA and CDR2 is YSYEKL. V lost 5 bases, J lost 3 bases, and 4 bases lay in between.

The chain is built from TRBV6-5 and TRBJ1-4; D unresolved. CDR1 MNHEY and CDR2 SVGAGI come from the germline V gene. Trimming cost V 6 bases and J 7 bases, with 15 bases left between them. This CDR3 is 14 amino acids long. The CDR3 protein is CASRTPREGEKLFF. DNA for the CDR3: TGTGCCAGCAGGACACCAAGGGAGGGTGAAAAACTGTTTTTT.